This T cell receptor beta chain came from a study of identical twins. This clonotype was observed at least ten times. Its antigen is as yet unknown. This CDR3 has 14 amino acids. V was clipped by 3 bases and J by 8 bases; unmatched bases: 10. Germline V gene data show CDR1 as SQVTM and CDR2 as ANQGSEA. TCRdb reprocessed the 5' RACE reads with MiXCR, giving one entry per CDR3 protein. This table holds 600,000 to 850,000 distinct CDR3 sequences, roughly 20% found once. Whole-study results and caveats: The authors drew conclusions from cross-sectional statistical analysis rather than following the same donors.

The same sample was also used in a study of T cells expressing NK-cell markers.

The material sequenced was PBMCs. The chain recombines TRBV29-1 with TRBJ2-1; 7 bases are shared with TRBD2. The TCR originated in a woman in her late teens or twenties in good health. The CDR3 DNA reads TGCAGCGTTGATCAGCGGGGAAATAGCGATGAGCAGTTCTTC. Protein: CSVDQRGNSDEQFF.